What follows is one T cell receptor (beta chain) and its context. This clonotype has only a few counts. Its antigen target is currently unknown. No clone much larger than this one lies a single base away; base qualities are absent. Libraries came from 5' RACE. The listed sequencing device is Illumina HiSeq 2500. The second PCR ran for about 7 to 11 cycles and used a J-beta primer mix along with a sample-barcoded 5' primer. Each TCR beta cDNA molecule received a unique molecular identifier from a template-switch 5' adaptor carrying 12 random nucleotides. At least 3 million CDR3-containing paired-end reads were obtained from each sample. The Mint cDNA synthesis kit, primed by a TRBC-specific oligonucleotide, was used to synthesize first-strand cDNA from all RNA. Following uracil-DNA glycosylase treatment, a first 18-cycle PCR with universal primers M1SS and BC2_uni_R was performed on all cDNA. Per the source publication's procedure: For normalization, 1 million high-quality reads were randomly selected from each sample, with every read carrying a distinct molecular identifier. Reads sharing molecular identifiers were discarded rather than binned into consensus sequences. CDR3 identification, clonotype clustering and error correction used MiTCR with a Q25 quality threshold and the strictest error-elimination algorithm. A nonparametric unseen species model with Euler transformation was used to estimate a lower bound on total TCR beta diversity. TCRdb ran its own pipeline on the public reads, namely fastp trimming at Q25 and MiXCR clone calling, and kept in-frame beta chains. Merged by CDR3 protein, the rows form single entries marked with the most common genes and DNA. The authors' filters were not applied to this entry. The table for this sample lists about 720,000 distinct CDR3 sequences; 20% to 25% of them were counted only once. The top ten clonotypes cover 3% to 4.5% of the sample.

These data are taken from a study of blood T cells in healthy people across ages (dated by TCRdb to 2015 to 2017). Study-wide context: In model experiments, template switching captured about one uniquely barcoded TCR beta cDNA molecule for every two T cells. Donors were grouped into four age groups: young (average roughly 15 years), middle-aged (39), aged (roughly 62) and long-lived (about 82). To track age-related changes in TCR beta repertoire diversity, the study relied on deep sequencing normalized with unique cDNA molecular identifiers. Two additional independent replicas of 1 million unique cDNA reads from the same blood draw were analyzed for two donors (one aged 18 to 30 and one aged 80 or older).

Donors were about 36 systemically healthy Caucasian individuals from Russia aged roughly 6 to 90 years. Each donor gave about 9.7 milliliters of peripheral blood, drawn into EDTA-treated Vacutainer tubes. Ficoll-Paque density-gradient centrifugation was used to isolate PBMCs, with at least 7 million obtained per sample. Total RNA, at least 5 micrograms per sample, was extracted from PBMCs with Trizol reagent. The percentages of naive CD45RAhigh/CD27high T cells were determined by flow cytometry on a PBMC aliquot from every donor. Broader findings and caveats from the paper: Compared with the aged group, more naive CD4+ T cells, fewer expanded clones and increased TCR diversity were shown by the long-lived group, suggesting age selection. Estimates of total diversity based on one million sequenced T cells were regarded as lower bounds and as underestimates. Because profiling used bulk unsorted PBMCs, naive and antigen-experienced compartments could not be compared conclusively. There was a strong correlation between observed TCR beta diversity and the percentage of naive T cells measured by flow cytometry. As age increased, observed TCR beta diversity per million T cells dropped in a roughly linear way, and a significant reduction was already evident by age about 36. Because donor CMV infection status was unknown, age-related changes in expanded clonotypes were potentially confounded.

These same data were also listed under a study on T cells of mothers and their children. From that second study: The donors were nine systemically healthy Caucasian individuals, made up of three mothers and their six children. cDNA synthesis consumed the entire amount of extracted RNA, loaded at 1.5 ug RNA in each 15 ul reaction. Sample barcodes and 2-4 random nucleotides were added via the M1S primer in the second PCR. Over 8.5 million TCR beta CDR3 reads came from each mother, compared with approximately 3 million reads from each child. Thymic selection similarly shapes TCR recombination output in related and unrelated pairs, with minor effect from inherited differences. Normalized repertoire overlap was always found to be slightly, but never significantly, higher in related mother-child pairs than in unrelated mother-child pairs. No persistent microchimeric T cell clones were detected, at a sensitivity of approximately 100 clones per million clonotypes. To look for features that set related mother-child pairs apart from unrelated individuals, the researchers ran deep NGS to compare the TCR beta repertoires of mothers and children. On average, the children were about 10 +/- 4 years old, while the mothers were about 40 +/- 4 years old. Libraries were sequenced on Illumina HiSeq 2000 with 100+100 nt paired-end reads after adapter ligation with NEBNext reagents. Mother and child libraries were prepared a month apart and sequenced in separate runs to prevent cross-contamination. Each donor had between about 450,000 and 2,100,000 distinct TCR beta clonotypes identified. Naive TCR beta clonotypes were estimated from low-frequency clonotypes matched to each donor's FACS-determined naive share, without sorting.

This TCR was sampled from a boy between 5 and 17 years old in good health. Sequencing input: blood.

The nucleotide sequence reads TGCAGCGTTGTGTGGTTAACGAACACTGAAGCTTTCTTT. Its protein reads: CSVVWLTNTEAFF. The chain couples TRBV29-1 to TRBJ1-1; the D gene assignment is ambiguous. Inclusive of the bounding cysteine and phenylalanine, the CDR3 is 13 residues long. The sequence is cut down to CDR3 DNA, 39 bases in frame from base 1. CDR1 and CDR2 are drawn from the germline V gene: SQVTM, ANQGSEA. Trimming costs V 4 bases and J 1 base, and their ends lie 10 bases apart.